Listed below are T cell receptor beta chains from one sample, sequenced in a study of response to subunit inactivated influenza vaccine. From the RT-PCR reads, TCRdb called clonotypes with MiXCR, one entry per CDR3 protein. The top ten clones hold approximately 24% of a sample with about 190,000 distinct CDR3 sequences, roughly 14% of them seen once. This sample comprised CD8+ T cells sorted from PBMCs, obtained 5 days after vaccination. The receptors come from a man aged 50 to 60 who received an inactivated influenza vaccine. CDR3s include the opening cysteine and the closing phenylalanine or tryptophan. The D gene is left open where the match is weak. Clone size is stated in some rows and not others, as once, few, many or a class when expanded.

CDR3nt	CDR3aa	abundance	v_gene	j_gene	d_gene
TGCGCCAGCAGCCAAGATCTAGGAGCGGGGTACTCTGGGGCCAACGTCCTGACTTTC	CASSQDLGAGYSGANVLTF	.	TRBV4-3	TRBJ2-6	TRBD2
TGCAGTGCTACGGACAGCGGCGGGAAAGCTTTCTTT	CSATDSGGKAFF	.	TRBV20-1	TRBJ1-1	.
TGTGCCAGCAGTGAAAAGACAGGGCCAGGCTATGGCTACACCTTC	CASSEKTGPGYGYTF	few	TRBV6-1	TRBJ1-2	TRBD1
TGCAGCGCAGCTAGCGGGAAATCCTACGAGCAGTACTTC	CSAASGKSYEQYF	.	TRBV29-1	TRBJ2-7	TRBD2
TGTGCCAGCAGCGGTAGCGCCGCTAGCACAGATACGCAGTATTTT	CASSGSAASTDTQYF	few	TRBV7-6	TRBJ2-3	.
TGTGCCAGCAGCGACGGACAAAAACAAGAGACCCAGTACTTC	CASSDGQKQETQYF	few	TRBV7-9	TRBJ2-5	.
TGTGCCAGCAGCTTAGGGGTCTACGAGCAGTACTTC	CASSLGVYEQYF	many	TRBV7-9	TRBJ2-7	.
TGCAGCGTTGAAGAGGGCCCTGAAGCTTTCTTT	CSVEEGPEAFF	many	TRBV29-1	TRBJ1-1	.
TGTGCCAGCAGGTTTGCCCTTGAGGGCTACACCTTC	CASRFALEGYTF	.	TRBV12-3/TRBV12-4	TRBJ1-2	.
TGTGCCAGCAGCCAAGACGGGCTAGAGCAGTACTTC	CASSQDGLEQYF	.	TRBV4-2	TRBJ2-7	.
TGTGCCTGGCGACGAGGGGGTTGGAATGAAAAACTGTTTTTT	CAWRRGGWNEKLFF	few	TRBV30	TRBJ1-4	.
TGTGCCAGCATATCCCCCAGCGGCAGCACAGATACGCAGTATTTT	CASISPSGSTDTQYF	many	TRBV11-2	TRBJ2-3	.
TGTGCCAGCAGTGTGGGTCCCGAGCAGTACTTC	CASSVGPEQYF	.	TRBV2	TRBJ2-7	.
TGCGCCAGCAGCTTTGCGGGAGAGCAGTACTTC	CASSFAGEQYF	.	TRBV5-1	TRBJ2-7	.
TGTGCCAGCAGCCTAAACCGGGATGAGCAGTTCTTC	CASSLNRDEQFF	few	TRBV28	TRBJ2-1	.
TGTGCCAGCAGTCCCCCAGAGGGGCCCCCGGGCTACAATGAGCAGTTCTTC	CASSPPEGPPGYNEQFF	few	TRBV27	TRBJ2-1	.
TGCAGTGCCCGGTTGGGGGAGCAGTACTTC	CSARLGEQYF	.	TRBV20-1	TRBJ2-7	.
TGTGCCAGCCGCTCAGGGGGTACTGAAGCTTTCTTT	CASRSGGTEAFF	many	TRBV25-1	TRBJ1-1	TRBD1
TGCGCCAGCAGCTCCAGCCAAGAGACCCAGTACTTC	CASSSSQETQYF	many	TRBV5-1	TRBJ2-5	.
TGTGCCAGCAGCTTAGTGGCAGGATGGACCTACAATGAGCAGTTCTTC	CASSLVAGWTYNEQFF	few	TRBV11-2	TRBJ2-1	.
TGTGCCGGGTGGGGGCCCGGACAGGGCAATGAGCAGTTCTTC	CAGWGPGQGNEQFF	.	TRBV10-3	TRBJ2-1	TRBD1
TGCAGCGTTGAAGGGGTCCTAAGGGAGGAGGAGTATTTT	CSVEGVLREEEYF	few	TRBV29-1	TRBJ2-3	.
TGTGCCAGCAGCCAATACAGCAACAATGAGCAGTTCTTC	CASSQYSNNEQFF	few	TRBV7-9	TRBJ2-1	.
TGTGCCAGCAGCTTAAGGCTGTACGAGCAGTACTTC	CASSLRLYEQYF	few	TRBV7-9	TRBJ2-7	.
TGTGCCAGCAATTTCGGGGGCCTGGCTTTTGATGAGCAGTTCTTC	CASNFGGLAFDEQFF	.	TRBV14	TRBJ2-1	.
TGCGCCAGCAGCCAAGATTCGGAGACCCAGTACTTC	CASSQDSETQYF	.	TRBV4-1	TRBJ2-5	.